These 12 T cell receptor beta chains came from one sample sequenced in a study of blood T cell repertoires in COVID-19. Using immunoSEQ multiplex PCR, the repertoire was profiled, and TCRdb retains in-frame clones only, with some absent. Here the sample spans 200,000 to 250,000 clones, 75% to 90% being singletons. Sequencing was performed on peripheral blood. These receptors were taken from a woman under 40 who had recovered from COVID-19.

The rearrangement links TRBV6-5 to TRBJ1-3, with 8 bases aligning to TRBD1. In germline, CDR1 is MNHEY, CDR2 SVGAGI. V lost 5 bases to trimming and J lost 4 bases; unmatched junction nucleotides: 4. CDR3 length: 14 residues. CDR3 region: CASSRTGNGNTIYF. The CDR3 DNA reads TGTGCCAGCAGTCGGACAGGGAACGGAAACACCATATATTTT.

V and J are TRBV12-3 or TRBV12-4 and TRBJ2-1; the D is unclear. The CDR3 is 13 amino acids. The ends were cut back, 3 bases at V and 10 bases at J, with 13 bases in the middle. The CDR3 loop is CASSFNSPPEQFF. As DNA, the CDR3 is TGTGCCAGCAGTTTTAACTCCCCGCCCGAGCAGTTCTTC.

This clone was observed a single time. The chain joins TRBV12-3 or TRBV12-4 to TRBJ1-2; D remains unclear. The germline V and J ends were trimmed by 5 bases and 3 bases, with 10 bases remaining between them. CDR3 length: 13 amino acids. The CDR3, as DNA: TGTGCCAGCAGTGTAACGCCGGACTATGGCTACACCTTC. Residues: CASSVTPDYGYTF.

The chain recombines TRBV7-8 with TRBJ1-1; 7 bases line up with TRBD1. Germline loops: CDR1 SGHVS, CDR2 FQNEAQ. Losses at the gene ends were 5 bases for V and 10 bases for J; bases not matched to a gene: 7. This CDR3 has 12 amino acids. The CDR3 bases are TGTGCCAGCAGCCCAACAGGGGTGAGAGCTTTCTTT. This gives the protein CASSPTGVRAFF.

This clone was detected only a few times. The chain has TRBV3-1 (or the pseudogene TRBV3-2) and TRBJ2-2; 10 bases are shared with TRBD2. Germline CDR1 and CDR2: LGHDT and YNNKEL (reference sequence). The CDR3 runs to 17 residues. V lost 0 bases and J lost 6; bases outside the gene matches: 7. The CDR3 DNA reads TGTGCCAGCAGCCAAGATTCGAGCGGGGGGGCCTCCGGGGAGCTGTTTTTT. It specifies CASSQDSSGGASGELFF.

The chain carries TRBV11-3 and TRBJ1-2; TRBD1 might be the D (6 bases). CDR1 SGHNT and CDR2 YENEEA come from the germline V gene. This CDR3 is built from 12 residues. V lost 4 bases and J lost 6, with 9 bases in between. In DNA form, the CDR3 reads TGTGCCAGCAGCTCCAGGGGAGATGGCTACACCTTC. Its translation is CASSSRGDGYTF.

This clone was seen once. CDR3 nucleotide sequence: TGTGCCAGCAGCGCGGGACCGGGACAGGGGAATGAAAAACTGTTTTTT. Translation: CASSAGPGQGNEKLFF. J is TRBJ1-4 and V is TRBV7-9, with 10 bases fitting TRBD1. J lost 5 bases, V lost 5 bases, and 8 bases had no gene match. This CDR3 is 16 amino acids long. Per germline, CDR1 SEHNR and CDR2 FQNEAQ (reference sequence).

The chain recombines TRBV15 with TRBJ1-1; D is unresolved. Germline values: CDR1 LNHNV, CDR2 YYDKDF (reference sequence). The CDR3 consists of 13 residues. V shed 0 bases and J shed 7 bases, with 9 bases lying between them. CDR3 bases: TGTGCCACCAGCAGAGATGGGAGATTTGAAGCTTTCTTT. Encoded protein: CATSRDGRFEAFF.

The chain carries TRBV6-5 and TRBJ1-1, with TRBD1 identical over 7 bases. Trimming cost V 4 bases and J 1 base; bases outside gene matches: 0. In germline, CDR1 is MNHEY, CDR2 SVGAGI. The CDR3 extends over 13 amino acids. CDR3 region: CASSWDRNTEAFF. CDR3 nucleotides: TGTGCCAGCAGTTGGGACAGGAACACTGAAGCTTTCTTT.

V and J are TRBV5-6 and TRBJ1-5; 7 nucleotides agree with TRBD1. CDR1 SGHDT and CDR2 YYEEEE come from the germline V gene. This CDR3 has 16 amino acids. Trimming at V came to 3 bases and at J to 2 bases, leaving 8 bases not matched to a gene. The CDR3 bases are TGTGCCAGCAGCTCGGAGGGGGCTATGGGCAATCAGCCCCAGCATTTT. Translation: CASSSEGAMGNQPQHF.

This chain uses TRBV5-1 with TRBJ2-3; weak D call: TRBD1 (6 bases). Germline loops: CDR1 SGHRS, CDR2 YFSETQ. The CDR3 sequence is 15 residues long. Trimming stripped 2 bases from V and 0 bases from J, with 10 bases between. This CDR3 reads CASSFPGQSTDTQYF. In nucleotides, the CDR3 is TGCGCCAGCAGCTTCCCGGGACAAAGCACAGATACGCAGTATTTT.

The rearrangement joins TRBV11-2 to TRBJ2-1; D might be TRBD1 (5 bases). Deletions cut 8 bases from V and 4 bases from J, with 6 bases between. CDR1 is SGHAT and CDR2 is FQNNGV in the germline V gene. The CDR3 length is 11 residues. The CDR3 loop reads CASGAYNEQFF. The CDR3 DNA reads as TGTGCCAGCGGGGCTTACAATGAGCAGTTCTTC.